This T cell receptor (beta chain) is drawn from a study of blood T cell repertoires in COVID-19 (dated by TCRdb to 2019 to 2021). About the investigation overall: The collaborator samples originated in the United States, Italy and Spain and spanned the acute and convalescent phases of COVID-19. Samples were obtained from the ongoing ImmuneRACE study (first 160 participants) and from some 1,300 subjects provided by 6 global collaborators. The sample metadata nearly always contained a de-identified subject ID, COVID-19 status, age in years and sex. Where available, HLA class I and class II types were obtained from metadata supplied by the sample provider rather than from assay-based typing. The material from the prospective study consisted of cDNA or gDNA derived from T cells, B-cell-depleted T cells, or PBMCs. Subjects who had been exposed to COVID-19, were actively infected with it, or had recovered from it provided the deeply sampled blood TCRbeta repertoires that made up the dataset. The repertoires were made available in a free public database intended to serve as a resource for research on the immune response to SARS-CoV-2.

General findings and caveats noted by the study authors: The quantity of clinical and demographic metadata differed by source and by participant and was supplied without curation.

The germline ends are 19 bases apart after V is trimmed by 3 bases and J by 2 bases. CDR3 length: 18 amino acids, cysteine to phenylalanine. The read is trimmed to its CDR3 DNA, 54 bases read in frame from base 1. CDR1 and CDR2 are read off the germline V gene as MGHRA and YSYEKL. TCRbeta CDR3 regions were amplified from genomic DNA using the immunoSEQ Assay, a bias-controlled multiplex PCR. Processing in the source paper ran as follows. The number of nucleated cells in each sample was estimated by amplification of reference gene primers within the assay. Sequence reads were collapsed and filtered to measure the absolute abundance of every unique TCRbeta CDR3 rearrangement. For each sample, productive Simpson clonality was calculated by taking the square root of Simpson's diversity index across productive rearrangements. Entries here come from immuneACCESS through TCRdb and include only in-frame sequences with V and J called. Some clones fail to appear in such tables; in the studies checked, an unresolved V gene covers under half of the shortfall, and the cause of the remainder is unknown. D and trimming were read from the DNA, whereas the V and J calls and clone size are those reported in that table. The sample table lists about 240,000 clones, more than 75% of them with a count of one. Roughly 3.5% of the sample rests with the top ten.

Enrolling through a virtual design, the prospective study's participants ranged in age from roughly 18 to 100 years and lived across 20 to 25 United States geographic areas. Cohort assignment in the prospective study relied on participant-reported clinical history from a screening survey and a study questionnaire. In the prospective study, mobile phlebotomists collected whole blood, serum and a nasopharyngeal or oropharyngeal swab from each participant. Over a roughly two-month period, participants in the prospective study had the option of providing additional blood draws and questionnaires. Before DNA extraction, prospective study blood samples were shipped either frozen or at room temperature. As for this clone: The clone's antigen remains unknown. The record has no base qualities; no much larger clone is one base away.

The material sequenced was PBMCs or T cells enriched from blood (not recorded which). This chain joins TRBV4-1 to TRBJ1-4; the D segment could be TRBD1, given 5 matching bases. The source of this sequence is a woman aged 40 to 50 with acute COVID-19. The DNA sequence is TGCGCCAGCAGCCAGATAAGGACACTCGACGGGACTAATGAAAAACTGTTTTTT. It codes for CASSQIRTLDGTNEKLFF.